Shown below are 19 T cell receptor beta chains from a single sample sequenced in a study of blood T cell repertoires in COVID-19. Method: immunoSEQ multiplex PCR; TCRdb's copy keeps in-frame clones and lacks some. This sample has roughly 110,000 clones; more than 75% occur once, and the top ten carry 4.5%. Input material: peripheral blood. The receptors stem from a man in his forties or fifties with acute or convalescent COVID-19.

The chain employs TRBV24-1 and TRBJ1-2; a weak D match, TRBD1 (6 bases). The V gene lost 5 bases and the J gene lost 7 bases, with 13 bases spanning the gap. Looked up from germline, CDR1 is KGHDR and CDR2 is SFDVKD. The CDR3 consists of 13 residues. The DNA for the CDR3 is TGTGCCACCAGTGCCCTGACAGGCCCTGGCTACACCTTC. This encodes CATSALTGPGYTF.

As for this clone: The sample carries other DNA sequences with the same CDR3. The CDR3 coding sequence is TGTGCCAGCAGCTTCGGTGGTAATCAGCCCCAGCATTTT. Translated: CASSFGGNQPQHF. The gene calls are TRBV7-2 and TRBJ1-5, with D unresolved. The CDR3 consists of 13 residues. CDR1 and CDR2 from the germline V gene are SGHTA and FQGNSA. V lost 3 bases and J 4 bases, leaving 7 bases between the germline ends.

The chain links TRBV5-1 to TRBJ2-2; 7 bases align to TRBD1. Germline CDR1 SGHRS, CDR2 YFSETQ. V dropped 0 bases and J dropped 3; count of bases not matched to a gene: 2. CDR3 size: 15 residues. The CDR3 loop is CASSLATGDTGELFF. The CDR3 bases are TGCGCCAGCAGCTTGGCCACAGGGGACACCGGGGAGCTGTTTTTT.

This clone has just one count. The chain joins TRBV2 to TRBJ2-5; 10 nucleotides agree with TRBD2. CDR1 and CDR2 (germline): SNHLY, FYNNEI. Germline trimming cut 9 bases from V and 5 bases from J; bases unmatched to any gene: 9. The CDR3 is made up of 14 amino acids. The CDR3 loop is CASSSGGHGETQYF. As DNA, the CDR3 is TGTGCCAGTTCTAGCGGGGGCCATGGGGAGACCCAGTACTTC.

The chain employs TRBV7-6 and TRBJ2-3; 7 positions agree with TRBD1. CDR1 and CDR2 (germline): SGHVS, FNYEAQ. This CDR3 spans 11 amino acids. The junction had 4 bases not matched to a gene; V was cut back by 4 bases and J by 12 bases. The CDR3 region has the DNA TGTGCCAGCAGCTCCGGGACAGACCAGTATTTT. As protein: CASSSGTDQYF.

This chain uses TRBV6-5 with TRBJ1-2; 7 nucleotides agree with TRBD1. CDR1 and CDR2 from the germline V gene are MNHEY and SVGAGI. The CDR3 is 15 residues long. V lost 8 bases, J lost 4 bases, and 13 bases stayed unmatched. The chain's CDR3 is CASCTPQGVSYGYTF. In DNA, the CDR3 is TGTGCCAGCTGTACCCCCCAGGGGGTCTCCTATGGCTACACCTTC.

The chain couples TRBV7-2 to TRBJ1-3; D possibly corresponds to TRBD1 (6 bases). CDR1 is SGHTA and CDR2 is FQGNSA in the germline V gene. The CDR3 totals 16 residues. The germline V and J ends were trimmed by 6 bases and 0 bases, with 15 bases remaining between them. The CDR3 DNA reads TGTGCCAGCAGTCACAACAGGGTTCCCTCTGGAAACACCATATATTTT. It codes for CASSHNRVPSGNTIYF.

The rearrangement links TRBV7-9 to TRBJ1-6, with D possibly TRBD1 on 6 matching bases. This CDR3 is 19 amino acids long. The germline gives CDR1 SEHNR, CDR2 FQNEAQ (reference sequence). V was pared by 5 bases and J by 0 bases, with 20 bases between. This CDR3 reads CASSPPALTGSSYNSPLHF. The CDR3 coding sequence is TGTGCCAGCAGCCCCCCCGCGCTTACAGGGAGCTCCTATAATTCACCCCTCCACTTT.

V is TRBV19 and J is TRBJ2-5; a weak D match, TRBD1 (5 bases). Germline V gives CDR1 LNHDA, CDR2 SQIVND (reference sequence). The CDR3 runs to 15 residues. V lost 2 bases and J 0 bases, leaving 10 bases between the germline ends. The CDR3 nucleotides read TGTGCCAGTAGTATATGGGGCCAGTACCAAGAGACCCAGTACTTC. This translates into CASSIWGQYQETQYF. Based on the CDR3 plus reference TRBV19 and TRBJ2-5, the full variable domain is DGGITQSPKYLFRKEGQNVTLSCEQNLNHDAMYWYRQDPGQGLRLIYYSQIVNDFQKGDIAEGYSVSREKKESFPLTVTSAQKNPTAFYLCASSIWGQYQETQYFGPGTRLLVL.

The chain joins TRBV12-3 or TRBV12-4 to TRBJ1-2, with TRBD1 matching over 9 bases. The CDR3 has 13 amino acids. After removal of 6 bases from V and 8 bases from J, the junction contained 7 bases not matched to a gene. The CDR3 nucleotides read TGTGCCAGCAGCGCGACAGGGGGAGGAGGCTACACCTTC. Protein sequence: CASSATGGGGYTF.

In its sample, this clone was seen a few times. The V gene is TRBV5-1, the J gene TRBJ2-7; D might be TRBD2 (6 bases). CDR3 length equals 14 residues. Germline loops: CDR1 SGHRS, CDR2 YFSETQ. Trimming pared 2 bases from V and 5 bases from J, leaving 14 bases between. For the CDR3, the DNA is TGCGCCAGCAGCTTACCGGGAGAAGGCGACGAGCAGTACTTC. Amino acids: CASSLPGEGDEQYF.

This clone was seen only once. The chain combines TRBV6-5 with TRBJ1-4; 7 positions agree with TRBD1. The CDR3 contains 13 residues. The V gene's germline CDR1 is MNHEY and CDR2 SVGAGI. V lost 7 bases, J lost 3 bases, and 2 bases stayed unmatched. The DNA for the CDR3 is TGTGCCAGCACCAGGGGGTCTAATGAAAAACTGTTTTTT. This translates into CASTRGSNEKLFF.

This clone has just a few counts. This chain links TRBV2 with TRBJ2-4; 7 bases match TRBD1. Germline CDR1 reads SNHLY; CDR2 reads FYNNEI. The CDR3 has 15 amino acids. V gave up 7 bases and J gave up 8 bases; unmatched junction bases: 14. The CDR3 reads CASNLGRGMEDIQYF. The CDR3 nucleotides are TGTGCCAGCAACTTGGGCAGGGGGATGGAGGACATTCAGTACTTC.

This chain joins TRBV30 and TRBJ1-5, with 7 bases fitting TRBD1. Germline assignment: CDR1 GTSNPN and CDR2 SVGIG (reference sequence). This CDR3 is built from 14 residues. V gave up 0 bases and J gave up 4 bases; unmatched junction bases: 3. Here the CDR3 reads CAWSVTGINQPQHF. The CDR3 DNA sequence: TGTGCCTGGAGTGTGACAGGGATAAATCAGCCCCAGCATTTT. Looking up the rest from reference TRBV30 and TRBJ1-5 gives the full variable domain: SQTIHQWPATLVQPVGSPLSLECTVEGTSNPNLYWYRQAAGRGLQLLFYSVGIGQISSEVPQNLSASRPQDRQFILSSKKLLLSDSGFYLCAWSVTGINQPQHFGDGTRLSIL.

The V call is TRBV9, the J call TRBJ2-1, with 8 bases fitting TRBD2. The CDR3 is 18 amino acids. Trimming cost V 3 bases and J 0 bases; bases outside gene matches: 11. Germline-derived CDR1 and CDR2 are SGDLS and YYNGEE. The CDR3 coding sequence is TGTGCCAGCAGCGCAAAGTCCCTTCTAGCGGGCTCCTACAATGAGCAGTTCTTC. Its protein product is CASSAKSLLAGSYNEQFF.

The V and J genes are TRBV5-1 and TRBJ1-1, with D uncertain. V was trimmed by 0 bases and J by 3 bases, leaving 12 bases between them. This CDR3 contains 15 residues. Germline CDR1 SGHRS, CDR2 YFSETQ. CDR3 protein: CASSLDGDRDTEAFF. The CDR3 nucleotides read TGCGCCAGCAGCTTGGACGGGGATAGGGACACTGAAGCTTTCTTT.

This clone was recorded only once. This chain uses TRBV12-5 with TRBJ2-1; TRBD2 is a possible D gene (5 bases). V gave up 7 bases and J gave up 7 bases, with 17 bases separating them. Per the germline V gene, CDR1 is LGHNT and CDR2 is FRNRAP. The CDR3 covers 14 residues. The CDR3: CASAPSGDRNEQFF. The CDR3 nucleotides are TGTGCTAGTGCTCCCAGCGGAGATAGGAATGAGCAGTTCTTC.

The CDR3 reads CASRVGTRDQPQHF. The CDR3, as DNA: TGTGCCAGCAGAGTCGGGACACGCGATCAGCCCCAGCATTTT. This chain joins TRBV6-5 and TRBJ1-5, with a weak D call TRBD1 (6 bases). Germline V gene sequence: CDR1 MNHEY, CDR2 SVGAGI. V lost 6 bases, J lost 5 bases, and 14 bases lay in between. The CDR3 spans 14 residues.

This clone appeared a single time. The J gene is TRBJ1-3, the V gene TRBV19; no definite D call. There are 15 residues in the CDR3. Germline CDR1 reads LNHDA; CDR2 reads SQIVND (reference sequence). The V end lost 5 bases, the J end lost 4 bases, and 15 bases lay between the germline ends. CDR3 in amino acids: CASSPLRVGGNTIYF. The DNA for the CDR3 is TGTGCCAGTAGTCCCCTTCGAGTGGGCGGAAACACCATATATTTT.